This T cell receptor beta chain was recorded in a study of cytomegalovirus exposure and HLA in healthy donors. Findings of the study overall: Associated with cytomegalovirus, according to the listing, were 150 to 200 TCR beta chains.

CDR1 is MDHEN, CDR2 SYDVKM, per germline. The junction had 5 bases not matched to a gene; V was cut back by 1 base and J by 7 bases. The CDR3 contains 15 residues. The data were produced by immunoSEQ multiplex PCR, yet TCRdb's version contains in-frame clones alone and is incomplete. The repertoire consists of roughly 150,000 clones, with approximately 91% occurring once and the leading ten covering about 3%. Details on this clone: Antigen unknown.

Material for sequencing was PBMCs. V gene TRBV28 combines with J gene TRBJ1-3; TRBD1 matches 9 bases. The source of this sequence is a woman aged 18-30 years in good health and CMV-seropositive. The CDR3 sequence: CASSLFTQGANTIYF. CDR3 coding DNA: TGTGCCAGCAGTTTATTTACACAGGGGGCCAACACCATATATTTT.